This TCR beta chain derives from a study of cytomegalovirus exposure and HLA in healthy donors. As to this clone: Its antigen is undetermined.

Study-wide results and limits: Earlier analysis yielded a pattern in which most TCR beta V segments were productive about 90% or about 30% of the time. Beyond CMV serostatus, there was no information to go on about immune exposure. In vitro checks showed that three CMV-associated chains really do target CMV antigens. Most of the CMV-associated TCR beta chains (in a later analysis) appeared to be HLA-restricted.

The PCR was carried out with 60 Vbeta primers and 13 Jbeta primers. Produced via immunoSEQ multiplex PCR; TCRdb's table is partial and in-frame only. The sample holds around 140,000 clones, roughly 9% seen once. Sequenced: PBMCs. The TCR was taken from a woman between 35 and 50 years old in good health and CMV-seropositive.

The CDR3 DNA is TGTGCCAGCAGCTTGAGGGGGGACAGCAACAATGAGCAGTTCTTC. This codes for CASSLRGDSNNEQFF. J is TRBJ2-1 and V is TRBV5-4, with D possibly matching TRBD1 (7 bases). V was trimmed by 1 base and J by 5 bases, leaving 13 bases between them. CDR3 size: 15 residues. Per germline, CDR1 SGHNT and CDR2 YYREEE (reference sequence). The whole variable domain, remainder taken from reference TRBV5-4 and TRBJ2-1, is ETGVTQSPTHLIKTRGQQVTLRCSSQSGHNTVSWYQQALGQGPQFIFQYYREEENGRGNFPPRFSGLQFPNYSSELNVNALELDDSALYLCASSLRGDSNNEQFFGPGTRLTVL.